These T cell receptor beta chains were read from a single sample in a study of T cell repertoires in cytomegalovirus infection. Each CDR3 protein is one row after TCRdb ran MiXCR on the reads. This table holds about 260,000 distinct CDR3 sequences, roughly an eighth found once. The sample taken for sequencing was PBMCs. The origin of the receptors is a human donor in good health (CMV status not recorded). Some clones in this sample may be carry-over from other donors' samples. The CDR3 runs from the conserved cysteine through the conserved F or W. A D gene is named only where the DNA matches it firmly. The size of a clone is reported for some rows only, either as once, few or many, or as a class for expanded clones.

many | . | TRBJ2-7 | TRBV7-2 | TGTGCCAGCAGCTTTCCCGGTCCCGAGCAGTACTTC | CASSFPGPEQYF
few | . | TRBJ2-1 | TRBV7-9 | TGTGCCAGCAGCTTCAGGTGGAGGGGACCGAACAATGAGCAGTTCTTC | CASSFRWRGPNNEQFF
many | . | TRBJ2-7 | TRBV20-1 | TGCAGTGCCCCCCGGGACGAGCAGTACTTC | CSAPRDEQYF
few | TRBD2 | TRBJ2-3 | TRBV20-1 | TGCAGTGCTCTATCCCTAGGACTAGCGGGCACAGATACGCAGTATTTT | CSALSLGLAGTDTQYF
. | TRBD2 | TRBJ2-3 | TRBV14 | TGTGCCAGCAGCCAAGCCAGCGGGGGGGCCGATACGCAGTATTTT | CASSQASGGADTQYF
. | TRBD1 | TRBJ1-2 | TRBV5-6 | TGTGCCAGCAGCCGGGGGACAGGGGTCGGCTACACCTTC | CASSRGTGVGYTF
. | TRBD2 | TRBJ2-1 | TRBV20-1 | TGCAGTGCGAGGGGACTAGCGGGTTTCGCCCGTAGCTCCTACAATGAGCAGTTCTTC | CSARGLAGFARSSYNEQFF
. | . | TRBJ1-5 | TRBV12-3/TRBV12-4 | TGTGCCAGCAGTTTGGGTCTGCACAATCAGCCCCAGCATTTT | CASSLGLHNQPQHF
. | . | TRBJ1-5 | TRBV4-1 | TGCGCCAGCAGCCAGTTCCTGACAGTTAGGGGCAATCAGCCCCAGCATTTT | CASSQFLTVRGNQPQHF
. | . | TRBJ1-2 | TRBV12-3/TRBV12-4 | TGTGCCAGCAGTTTAGAACAGATCTATGGCTACACCTTC | CASSLEQIYGYTF
few | . | TRBJ2-7 | TRBV10-3 | TGTGCCATCATCTCGACTATCCGGAGGTGGATTAACGAGCAGTACTTC | CAIISTIRRWINEQYF
many | TRBD1 | TRBJ2-7 | TRBV5-6 | TGTGCCAGCAGCCCGGGACAGCACTCCTACGAGCAGTACTTC | CASSPGQHSYEQYF
many | . | TRBJ2-7 | TRBV6-6 | TGTGCCAGCAGACCTGGGACGGTCTACGAGCAGTACTTC | CASRPGTVYEQYF
. | TRBD2 | TRBJ2-7 | TRBV18 | TGTGCCAGCTCACCACCGACTAGCGGAACCCTCTACGAGCAGTACTTC | CASSPPTSGTLYEQYF
few | . | TRBJ1-1 | TRBV28 | TGTGCCAGCAGTTTCTTCAGGGGCACTGAAGCTTTCTTT | CASSFFRGTEAFF
many | . | TRBJ1-1 | TRBV5-1 | TGCGCCAGCAGCTTGGGTTCAGGAGACACTGAAGCTTTCTTT | CASSLGSGDTEAFF
. | TRBD2 | TRBJ2-7 | TRBV7-2 | TGTGCCAGCAGCTTCCAAGCGGGAGGGACCTTCTCCGAGCAGTACTTC | CASSFQAGGTFSEQYF
. | TRBD1 | TRBJ1-1 | TRBV7-9 | TGTGCCAGCAGCTTAGGAGGACAGGGGATCTTCTTT | CASSLGGQGIFF
many | TRBD1 | TRBJ2-6 | TRBV7-3 | TGTGCCAGCAGCTCGGACAGGGGTGGGGCCAACGTCCTGACTTTC | CASSSDRGGANVLTF
. | TRBD2 | TRBJ2-1 | TRBV10-3 | TGTGCCATCAGGCCGGGACTAGCGGGGGAGGAGCAGTTCTTC | CAIRPGLAGEEQFF
few | . | TRBJ2-2 | TRBV3-1 | TGTGCCAGCAGCCAATCCGGGGAGCTGTTTTTT | CASSQSGELFF
few | . | TRBJ2-3 | TRBV19 | TGTGCCAGTAGTGTGGGTCAAAGCACAGATACGCAGTATTTT | CASSVGQSTDTQYF
. | . | TRBJ1-1 | TRBV14 | TGTGCCAGCAGCCCTTACACAGGTAACCAAATGGACACTGAAGCTTTCTTT | CASSPYTGNQMDTEAFF
many | . | TRBJ1-1 | TRBV20-1 | TGCAGTGCTACCTTCAGGCCTTGGGGCACTGAAGCTTTCTTT | CSATFRPWGTEAFF
many | . | TRBJ2-7 | TRBV7-2 | TGTGCCAGCAGCCACAGAGGGTGGGCCTACGAGCAGTACTTC | CASSHRGWAYEQYF
. | TRBD1 | TRBJ2-2 | TRBV5-5 | TGTGCCAGCAGCTTGGAGAGGCAGGGGGCGGTTCGGGAGCTGTTTTTT | CASSLERQGAVRELFF
. | . | TRBJ2-5 | TRBV6-1 | TGTGCCAGCAGCCTTAGACATGACGTCGAGACCCAGTACTTC | CASSLRHDVETQYF
. | . | TRBJ2-7 | TRBV6-5 | TGTGCCAGCGGGAGGGGGAGCGAGCAGTACTTC | CASGRGSEQYF
few | . | TRBJ1-1 | TRBV12-3/TRBV12-4 | TGTGCCAGCGGATTCGACAGGCGGGAAGCTTTCTTT | CASGFDRREAFF
few | TRBD1 | TRBJ1-1 | TRBV20-1 | TGCAGTGCTAACAGGGGGCATACTGAAGCTTTCTTT | CSANRGHTEAFF
many | . | TRBJ2-1 | TRBV19 | TGTGCCAGTACCCTCGATGGACAGCCGTACAATGAGCAGTTCTTC | CASTLDGQPYNEQFF
. | TRBD1 | TRBJ1-1 | TRBV5-1 | TGCGCCAGCAGCTCCAGGGGGGACAGCACTGAAGCTTTCTTT | CASSSRGDSTEAFF
many | TRBD1 | TRBJ2-7 | TRBV6-2/TRBV6-3 | TGTGCCAGCAGTAGAGACCGGGACAGCTCCTACGAGCAGTACTTC | CASSRDRDSSYEQYF
few | TRBD2 | TRBJ2-7 | TRBV5-4 | TGTGCCAGCAGCTTACGGATCGGTAGCGGGAGGCTTTACGAGCAGTACTTC | CASSLRIGSGRLYEQYF
few | TRBD2 | TRBJ2-3 | TRBV7-9 | TGTGCCAGCAGCTTAGCGGATGGTAGCGGGGGGGCGAAGAATACGCAGTATTTT | CASSLADGSGGAKNTQYF
. | TRBD1 | TRBJ1-2 | TRBV2 | TGTGCCAGCAGTGGGGACAGGCATGGCTACACCTTC | CASSGDRHGYTF
. | TRBD2 | TRBJ2-3 | TRBV20-1 | TGCAGTGCTACCCCGGGACTAGCGGGAGTAATTGGGGGCACAGATACGCAGTATTTT | CSATPGLAGVIGGTDTQYF
. | TRBD2 | TRBJ2-3 | TRBV7-9 | TGTGCCAGCAGGAAATCAGCGGGAGGCACAGATACGCAGTATTTT | CASRKSAGGTDTQYF
few | TRBD1 | TRBJ1-1 | TRBV24-1 | TGTGCCACCAGTGATCCCTGGACAGGGAGGGCTTTCTTT | CATSDPWTGRAFF
many | TRBD1 | TRBJ2-3 | TRBV7-3 | TGTGCCAGCAGCCCGGGACAGGGCACAGATACGCAGTATTTT | CASSPGQGTDTQYF
few | . | TRBJ2-3 | TRBV10-3 | TGTGCCATCAGTGTTAGCGGCAGCACAGATACGCAGTATTTT | CAISVSGSTDTQYF
. | . | TRBJ2-1 | TRBV5-1 | TGCGCCAGCAGCTTGGAACTAGGATACAATGAGCAGTTCTTC | CASSLELGYNEQFF
many | . | TRBJ2-1 | TRBV12-3/TRBV12-4 | TGTGCCAGCAGTTCACGTCCGGACGGAACCCTTGGGTATGAGCAGTTCTTC | CASSSRPDGTLGYEQFF
many | . | TRBJ2-3 | TRBV7-8 | TGTGCCAGCAGCTTAGATTTAGGCACAAAGGGAGATACGCAGTATTTT | CASSLDLGTKGDTQYF
. | TRBD2 | TRBJ2-3 | TRBV29-1 | TGCAGCGTTGTTGGACTAGCGGGAGGGCCAGATACGCAGTATTTT | CSVVGLAGGPDTQYF
few | TRBD2 | TRBJ2-4 | TRBV2 | TGTGCCAGCACTTCCGGGACTAGCGGGTTCAACAGCATTCAGTACTTC | CASTSGTSGFNSIQYF
few | . | TRBJ2-1 | TRBV19 | TGTGCCAGTATCGGTGCAGGGGAAAGCTCCTACAATGAGCAGTTCTTC | CASIGAGESSYNEQFF
many | . | TRBJ1-1 | TRBV19 | TGTGCCAGTAGCCTGACACCGGGTACCGGGACTGAAGCTTTCTTT | CASSLTPGTGTEAFF
many | . | TRBJ2-2 | TRBV4-1 | TGCGCCAGCCGGGGCGTGAACACCGGGGAGCTGTTTTTT | CASRGVNTGELFF
few | . | TRBJ2-1 | TRBV7-9 | TGTGCCAGCAGCTGGGGCGGCAATGAGCAGTTCTTC | CASSWGGNEQFF
many | TRBD1 | TRBJ2-7 | TRBV7-9 | TGTGCCAGCAGCCCTGGGACAGGAACCTACGAGCAGTACTTC | CASSPGTGTYEQYF
few | . | TRBJ1-2 | TRBV20-1 | TGCAGTGCAACGCAGGGAGACAATGGCTACACCTTC | CSATQGDNGYTF
few | TRBD2 | TRBJ2-3 | TRBV2 | TGTGCCAGCCCCGGGGGGGCCGCTAGCACAGATACGCAGTATTTT | CASPGGAASTDTQYF
. | . | TRBJ2-7 | TRBV7-9 | TGTGCCAGCAGCTCAGCAACCTACGAGCAGTACTTC | CASSSATYEQYF
many | . | TRBJ1-2 | TRBV11-2 | TGTGCCAGCAGCAAAACTACAGGGCCGGACTATGGCTACACCTTC | CASSKTTGPDYGYTF
many | TRBD2 | TRBJ2-1 | TRBV27 | TGTGCCAGCAGTACCCGGACTAGCGGGAGGGCGCGGAATGAGCAGTTCTTC | CASSTRTSGRARNEQFF
many | . | TRBJ2-4 | TRBV27 | TGTGCCAGCAGCCTGGGCAGGGTAACCAAAAACATTCAGTACTTC | CASSLGRVTKNIQYF
. | TRBD1 | TRBJ2-1 | TRBV6-6 | TGTGCCAGCAGTTATCGGGACAGGGCTTCGGACAATGAGCAGTTCTTC | CASSYRDRASDNEQFF
many | . | TRBJ2-1 | TRBV7-3 | TGTGCCAGCAGCTTTAGGGGGGGCTTTAGCTCCTACAATGAGCAGTTCTTC | CASSFRGGFSSYNEQFF